The following is a T cell receptor beta chain sequence with its context. No antigen is known for it. The data were produced by immunoSEQ multiplex PCR, yet TCRdb's version contains in-frame clones alone and is incomplete. The sample holds some 130,000 clones, roughly 93% seen once. This entry is derived from a study of T cell responses to AZD1222 COVID-19 vaccine. Points from the study as a whole: AZD1222 recipients seropositive at baseline numbered only five to seven. Spike-specific TCR breadth and depth rose after two AZD1222 doses. Targeting of unmutated variant regions was reportedly seen in nearly half of spike-specific TCRs.

The CDR3 is made up of 11 amino acids. Looked up from germline, CDR1 is KGHDR and CDR2 is SFDVKD. Trimming took 2 bases from V and 8 from J, leaving 5 bases between them. The sample here was peripheral blood, taken 28 days after the second AZD1222 dose. This TCR was recovered from an adult who received the AZD1222 COVID-19 vaccine. The chain carries TRBV24-1 and TRBJ1-2; no clear D. Written as DNA, the CDR3 is TGTGCCACCAGTGATTATCAGGGCTACACCTTC. Translating gives CATSDYQGYTF.